This record covers a single TCR beta chain. This entry comes from a study of blood T cell repertoires in COVID-19. Whole-study context: Samples came from the United States, Italy and Spain, spanning acute and convalescent COVID-19. T cells, B-cell-depleted T cells, or PBMCs provided the cDNA or gDNA that served as material.

This CDR3 contains 15 residues. From germline, CDR1 is SGHTA and CDR2 FQGNSA. The V segment lost 5 bases and the J segment 2 bases; nucleotides outside the gene matches: 6. Sequencing was performed with immunoSEQ multiplex PCR; in TCRdb, only in-frame clones are kept and a portion is missing. In the table there are 150,000 to 200,000 clones, just under 90% of which are singletons. The chain couples TRBV7-2 to TRBJ2-5; 9 bases are shared with TRBD2. The receptor's source is a man younger than 35 with active or convalescent COVID-19. The source material was peripheral blood. The CDR3 bases are TGTGCCAGCAGCACTACTAGCGGGTTTCAAGAGACCCAGTACTTC. It encodes CASSTTSGFQETQYF.